This TCR beta chain was profiled in a study of T cells in Graves' hyperthyroidism and ophthalmopathy. Germline CDR1 is SGHAT and CDR2 is FQNNGV. The CDR3 is 13 residues long. The V gene end was trimmed by 4 bases and the J gene end by 13 bases; junction bases not matched to a gene: 10. RNA transcripts provided the source from which TCR beta CDR3 regions were amplified. The TCR CDR3 first-round RT-PCR relied on the HTBI primer set. In TCRdb, the multiplex PCR reads were re-called with MiXCR into one record per CDR3 protein. The sample holds roughly 380,000 distinct CDR3 sequences, about 14% seen once. Findings of the study overall: A model using 13 V-J features told ophthalmopathy apart from stable hyperthyroidism.

This clonotype has at least ten counts. Its antigen is unidentified. The receptor was isolated from a woman in her sixties with Graves' hyperthyroidism. The sample comprised blood. The V call is TRBV11-2, the J call TRBJ2-1, with 7 bases that match TRBD2. The CDR3 is CASSWGLGGRQFF. The DNA of the CDR3 is TGTGCCAGCAGCTGGGGCCTCGGCGGGAGACAGTTCTTC. Based on the CDR3 plus reference TRBV11-2 and TRBJ2-1, the full variable domain is EAGVAQSPRYKIIEKRQSVAFWCNPISGHATLYWYQQILGQGPKLLIQFQNNGVVDDSQLPKDRFSAERLKGVDSTLKIQPAKLEDSAVYLCASSWGLGGRQFFGPGTRLTVL.